The next 8 T cell receptor beta chains were all read from a single sample in a study of blood T cell repertoires in COVID-19. The table came from immunoSEQ multiplex PCR; TCRdb's copy has only in-frame clones and leaves some out. The data show 210,000 or so clones, approximately 79% seen once. The material sequenced was peripheral blood. The source of these receptors is a human donor in a cohort sampled during active COVID-19.

This sequence joins TRBV14 and TRBJ2-7; D is unresolved. The CDR3 sequence is 17 residues long. Germline V lookup: CDR1 SGHDN, CDR2 FVKESK. Trimming shortened V by 1 base and J by 1 base, and 17 bases separated the two germline ends. CDR3 coding DNA: TGTGCCAGCAGCCAAGGAGAACGGTTTGCGTATTCCTACGAGCAGTACTTC. This translates into CASSQGERFAYSYEQYF.

This chain links TRBV25-1 with TRBJ1-5; D uncertain. V was pared by 1 base and J by 7 bases, with 14 bases between. Germline values: CDR1 MGHDK, CDR2 SYGVNS. This CDR3 comprises 15 residues. Here the CDR3 DNA reads TGTGCCAGCAGTGAATCGGTTCGGGAAACCCAGCCCCAGCATTTT. Translation: CASSESVRETQPQHF.

V and J are TRBV20-1 and TRBJ1-2; the D gene is possibly TRBD1 (6 bases). Germline V gene data show CDR1 as DFQATT and CDR2 as SNEGSKA (reference sequence). The CDR3 spans 11 residues. Deletions cut 3 bases from V and 8 bases from J, with 10 bases between. The CDR3 here is CSASRGEGYTF. The CDR3, as DNA: TGCAGTGCTAGCAGGGGAGAAGGCTACACCTTC.

The chain has TRBV4-3 and TRBJ2-7; TRBD1 is a possible D gene (6 bases). Per germline, CDR1 LGHNA and CDR2 YSLEER. Trimming took 4 bases from V and 2 from J, leaving 18 bases between them. This CDR3 is 16 amino acids long. Written as DNA, the CDR3 is TGCGCCAGCAGCCCAGGGGAGTTCGCGTTTCCCTACGAGCAGTACTTC. Translated, it gives CASSPGEFAFPYEQYF.

This chain joins TRBV7-2 and TRBJ2-7, with 10 bases matching TRBD1. The CDR3 is 15 residues long. Germline V CDR1 and CDR2: SGHTA, FQGNSA. Trimming removed 4 bases from V and 5 bases from J; junction bases left unmatched: 8. CDR3 sequence reads: CASSSRQGAADEQYF. CDR3 bases: TGTGCCAGCAGCTCCAGACAGGGGGCAGCGGACGAGCAGTACTTC.

The J gene is TRBJ2-1, the V gene TRBV6-6, with TRBD2 identical over 10 bases. After removal of 0 bases from V and 7 bases from J, the junction contained 3 bases not matched to a gene. Germline V gene data show CDR1 as MNHNY and CDR2 as SVGAGI (reference sequence). This CDR3 region has 15 residues. The CDR3 bases are TGTGCCAGCAGTTACTCAGGACTAGCGGCAAATGAGCAGTTCTTC. Residues: CASSYSGLAANEQFF.

This chain links TRBV20-1 with TRBJ2-7, with D possibly being TRBD1 (5 bases). CDR3 length: 11 amino acids. Trimming left V 7 bases short and J 4 bases short, with 11 bases between. The V gene's germline CDR1 is DFQATT and CDR2 SNEGSKA (reference sequence). The DNA for the CDR3 is TGCAGTGGGCAGACAGAATACGAGCAGTACTTC. It encodes CSGQTEYEQYF.

This sequence joins TRBV7-9 and TRBJ1-2, with TRBD1 matching over 7 bases. The CDR3 has 15 amino acids. The V gene's germline CDR1 is SEHNR and CDR2 FQNEAQ (reference sequence). V lost 1 base and J lost 2; bases outside the gene matches: 4. For the CDR3, the DNA is TGTGCCAGCAGCTTAGGGCAGGGGGTAAACTATGGCTACACCTTC. Protein: CASSLGQGVNYGYTF.